One and the same sample provided the 18 T cell receptor beta chains below, sequenced in a study of CD4 T cell repertoires in COVID-19. These memory T cells were uncultured and sequenced directly after ex vivo isolation. Sequencing was performed with immunoSEQ multiplex PCR; in TCRdb, only in-frame clones are kept and a portion is missing. Of around 25,000 clones listed, about 93% are singletons. Here the sequenced sample was circulating follicular helper CD4+ T cells (cTfh) from blood, taken before the COVID-19 pandemic. The receptors were sampled from a human donor who had COVID-19.

V gene TRBV18 combines with J gene TRBJ2-5; D perhaps matches TRBD1 (5 bases). The DNA end is more similar to TRBJ2-7, so the J call may be wrong. Germline V CDR1 and CDR2: KGHSH, LQKENI. The CDR3 has 11 residues. In DNA, the CDR3 is TGTGCCAGCTCTCAGGGTTACGAGCAGTACTTC. Residues: CASSQGYEQYF.

A few counts support this clone. The chain combines TRBV7-9 with TRBJ2-7; the D gene is possibly TRBD2 (7 bases). CDR1 is SEHNR, CDR2 FQNEAQ, per germline (reference sequence). The CDR3 totals 15 residues. The V and J ends lost 2 bases and 3 bases respectively, with 14 bases between them. CDR3 coding DNA: TGTGCCAGCAGCTTACCCGGAGGGGGGGGCTACGAGCAGTACTTC. Its protein product is CASSLPGGGGYEQYF.

The chain carries TRBV6-5 and TRBJ2-1, with TRBD2 matching over 11 bases. CDR1 and CDR2 (germline): MNHEY, SVGAGI. V lost 6 bases, J lost 6 bases, and 4 bases stayed unmatched. The CDR3 consists of 14 residues. CDR3 coding DNA: TGTGCCAGCAGGAGACTAGCGGGGAGCAATGAGCAGTTCTTC. Residues: CASRRLAGSNEQFF.

The rearrangement links TRBV5-1 to TRBJ2-1, with 9 bases lining up with TRBD1. The germline gives CDR1 SGHRS, CDR2 YFSETQ. Unmatched junction bases numbered 7, after V lost 0 bases and J lost 9 bases. There are 15 residues in the CDR3. CDR3: CASSLGDRVDGEQFF. The CDR3 bases are TGCGCCAGCAGCTTGGGGGACAGGGTTGATGGTGAGCAGTTCTTC.

The table lists this clone with a count of one. Distinct nucleotide sequences in the sample also encode this CDR3. The chain employs TRBV10-3 and TRBJ1-3; D perhaps matches TRBD1 (5 bases). The germline V gene has CDR1 ENHRY and CDR2 SYGVKD. Trimming took 6 bases from V and 2 from J, leaving 8 bases between them. This CDR3 is 13 amino acids long. Written as DNA, the CDR3 is TGTGCCATCAGCCAGGGAACTGGAAACACCATATATTTT. Translation gives CAISQGTGNTIYF.

The chain carries TRBV6-6 and TRBJ1-1, with D unclear. Germline CDR1 reads MNHNY; CDR2 reads SVGAGI (reference sequence). With 0 bases removed from V and 6 bases from J, the gap between germline ends came to 14 bases. The CDR3 has 15 amino acids. The CDR3 sequence: CASSYSKGRGPEAFF. The CDR3 nucleotides read TGTGCCAGCAGTTACTCGAAGGGTCGAGGGCCTGAAGCTTTCTTT.

This clone was seen just once. The chain joins TRBV11-2 to TRBJ1-5; D perhaps matches TRBD1 (5 bases). There are 16 residues in the CDR3. CDR1 is SGHAT and CDR2 is FQNNGV in the germline V gene. The germline V and J ends were trimmed by 2 bases and 4 bases, with 15 bases remaining between them. CDR3 DNA: TGTGCCAGCAGCTTAAGGGCCGGGGGGGATAATCAGCCCCAGCATTTT. This codes for CASSLRAGGDNQPQHF.

The CDR3 sequence: CAWSGAGAFTSYNEQFF. The CDR3 bases are TGTGCCTGGAGTGGGGCAGGCGCCTTTACCTCCTACAATGAGCAGTTCTTC. V and J are TRBV30 and TRBJ2-1; no clear D gene. This CDR3 is 17 amino acids long. Trimming stripped 1 base from V and 0 bases from J, with 16 bases between. Germline CDR1 and CDR2: GTSNPN and SVGIG (reference sequence).

The rearrangement uses TRBV28 and TRBJ1-1; D is ambiguous. The V gene's germline CDR1 is MDHEN and CDR2 SYDVKM. The ends were cut back, 2 bases at V and 0 bases at J, with 4 bases in the middle. This CDR3 has 13 residues. The CDR3 DNA sequence: TGTGCCAGCAGTTTAGTAATGAACACTGAAGCTTTCTTT. This codes for CASSLVMNTEAFF.

This chain connects TRBV18 to TRBJ2-2, with 9 nucleotides matching TRBD2. CDR3 length equals 16 residues. Trimming at V came to 5 bases and at J to 2 bases, leaving 6 bases not matched to a gene. Germline CDR1 KGHSH, CDR2 LQKENI. CDR3 region: CASSSIAGVNTGELFF. CDR3 bases: TGTGCCAGCTCATCCATAGCGGGAGTAAACACCGGGGAGCTGTTTTTT.

J is TRBJ1-4 and V is TRBV5-1, with TRBD1 identical over 7 bases. This CDR3 is 16 amino acids long. Germline assignment: CDR1 SGHRS and CDR2 YFSETQ. Trimming removed 4 bases from V and 0 bases from J; junction bases left unmatched: 6. The DNA for the CDR3 is TGCGCCAGCAGCAAGGGGGACAGCGCAACTAATGAAAAACTGTTTTTT. Amino acids: CASSKGDSATNEKLFF.

The chain recombines TRBV19 with TRBJ1-5; a weak D match, TRBD1 (6 bases). The CDR3 has 15 residues. V was cut by 5 bases and J by 4 bases, with 15 bases left in between. Germline lookup yields CDR1 LNHDA and CDR2 SQIVND (reference sequence). CDR3 in DNA: TGTGCCAGTAGTGAACAGGGTCTGGGGAATCAGCCCCAGCATTTT. Encoded protein: CASSEQGLGNQPQHF.

The chain employs TRBV6-1 and TRBJ2-1; 7 nucleotides agree with TRBD2. Germline V gene data show CDR1 as MNHNS and CDR2 as SASEGT. The CDR3 length is 15 residues. V was clipped by 3 bases and J by 4 bases; unmatched bases: 6. Written as DNA, the CDR3 is TGTGCCAGCAGTGAGTCTAGCGGCTATTACAATGAGCAGTTCTTC. This sequence encodes CASSESSGYYNEQFF.

This clone was found once. J is TRBJ1-1 and V is TRBV5-1; TRBD1 matches 9 bases. The CDR3 runs to 13 residues. V lost 3 bases to trimming and J lost 5 bases; unmatched junction nucleotides: 2. The germline V gene encodes CDR1 SGHRS and CDR2 YFSETQ. CDR3 in DNA: TGCGCCAGCAGCTCGACAGGGGGAACTGAAGCTTTCTTT. Its translation is CASSSTGGTEAFF.

This chain connects TRBV7-2 to TRBJ2-2, with 12 positions matching TRBD1. Germline V CDR1 and CDR2: SGHTA, FQGNSA. V gave up 2 bases and J gave up 4 bases; unmatched junction bases: 11. The CDR3 spans 19 residues. The CDR3 loop reads CASSLPGTGGGGSTGELFF. In nucleotides, the CDR3 is TGTGCCAGCAGCTTACCTGGGACAGGGGGCGGAGGAAGCACCGGGGAGCTGTTTTTT. Complete variable domain (other parts from reference TRBV7-2 and TRBJ2-2): GAGVSQSPSNKVTEKGKDVELRCDPISGHTALYWYRQSLGQGLEFLIYFQGNSAPDKSGLPSDRFSAERTGGSVSTLTIQRTQQEDSAVYLCASSLPGTGGGGSTGELFFGEGSRLTVL.

The chain uses TRBV6-1 and TRBJ2-5, with D tentatively TRBD2 (7 bases). The V gene lost 3 bases and the J gene lost 7 bases, with 27 bases spanning the gap. The CDR3 runs 18 residues. Germline V gene data show CDR1 as MNHNS and CDR2 as SASEGT. This CDR3 reads CASSETARVGGGLGTQYF. In DNA, the CDR3 is TGTGCCAGCAGTGAGACCGCTCGTGTGGGGGGGGGCCTTGGGACCCAGTACTTC.

The chain carries TRBV7-8 and TRBJ1-1, with D hard to call. V shed 1 base and J shed 7 bases, with 10 bases lying between them. The CDR3 sequence is 13 residues long. The germline V gene has CDR1 SGHVS and CDR2 FQNEAQ. CDR3 in amino acids: CASSLEVVSEAFF. The CDR3 coding sequence is TGTGCCAGCAGCTTAGAAGTCGTTAGTGAAGCTTTCTTT.

The V call is TRBV19, the J call TRBJ1-5; 8 bases fit TRBD1. This CDR3 region has 18 residues. Germline V lookup: CDR1 LNHDA, CDR2 SQIVND (reference sequence). The V gene end was trimmed by 6 bases and the J gene end by 0 bases; junction bases not matched to a gene: 13. The CDR3: CASSSDRVGSYSNQPQHF. The CDR3 DNA follows: TGTGCCAGTAGCTCGGACAGGGTCGGATCCTATAGCAATCAGCCCCAGCATTTT. Full variable domain (remainder filled in from reference TRBV19 and TRBJ1-5): DGGITQSPKYLFRKEGQNVTLSCEQNLNHDAMYWYRQDPGQGLRLIYYSQIVNDFQKGDIAEGYSVSREKKESFPLTVTSAQKNPTAFYLCASSSDRVGSYSNQPQHFGDGTRLSIL.